These 9 T cell receptor beta chains came from one sample sequenced in a study of persistence of HIV-infected CD4 T cells. Their antigens remain unidentified. Anti-CD3/anti-CD28 beads served as a nonspecific positive control stimulus. Sorting selected CD4+ T cells upregulating both CD40 ligand and CD69. Sequencing used immunoSEQ version 4 in survey mode. Only in-frame clones appear in the TCRdb table, and some are missing; sequencing was by immunoSEQ multiplex PCR. The table records 35,000 to 45,000 clones, approximately 88% of them present only once. The sequences come from CD4+ T cells sorted from PBMCs after approximately 20-hour stimulation, collected from a patient who received antiretroviral therapy. The receptors originated from an adult man with HIV who was CMV-seropositive.

The chain is built from TRBV2 and TRBJ1-4; 7 bases are a match to TRBD1. The V gene's germline CDR1 is SNHLY and CDR2 FYNNEI. The trim removed 4 bases at V and 7 bases at J, leaving 12 bases unmatched. The CDR3 spans 16 residues. The CDR3 DNA reads as TGTGCCAGCAGTGGTTCCCCGACAGGGTGGGGTGAAAAACTGTTTTTT. Its translation is CASSGSPTGWGEKLFF.

For this clone: Distinct nucleotide sequences in the sample also encode this CDR3. The V gene is TRBV5-6, the J gene TRBJ1-4, with D maybe TRBD1 (5 bases). The germline V gene has CDR1 SGHDT and CDR2 YYEEEE. The CDR3 length is 13 residues. Trimming left V 4 bases short and J 8 bases short, with 12 bases between. In DNA, the CDR3 is TGTGCCAGCAGCCCTGCCGGGGGGGAAAAACTGTTTTTT. Translating it yields CASSPAGGEKLFF.

This chain links TRBV5-1 with TRBJ1-6; D is perhaps TRBD1 (6 bases). The CDR3 loop spans 13 amino acids. Looked up from germline, CDR1 is SGHRS and CDR2 is YFSETQ. V was pared by 5 bases and J by 5 bases, with 8 bases between. This chain's CDR3 is CASRDSHNSPLHF. Here the CDR3 DNA reads TGCGCCAGCAGGGACAGTCATAATTCACCCCTCCACTTT.

The V call is TRBV7-2, the J call TRBJ2-7, with 8 bases that match TRBD2. The CDR3 runs to 13 residues. The germline CDR1 and CDR2 sequences are SGHTA and FQGNSA. V dropped 3 bases and J dropped 4; count of bases not matched to a gene: 2. CDR3 bases: TGTGCCAGCAGCTTCTTAGCGGGATACGAGCAGTACTTC. Its translation: CASSFLAGYEQYF.

The rearrangement joins TRBV28 to TRBJ1-4; TRBD1 might be the D (5 bases). The V gene lost 7 bases and the J gene lost 4 bases, with 19 bases spanning the gap. The germline V gene has CDR1 MDHEN and CDR2 SYDVKM. This CDR3 contains 16 residues. In nucleotides, the CDR3 is TGTGCCAGCACAAGATCTGGAGGGGCCAATAATGAAAAACTGTTTTTT. Its translation is CASTRSGGANNEKLFF.

This chain connects TRBV9 to TRBJ2-2; TRBD2 matches at 7 bases. Germline V gene data show CDR1 as SGDLS and CDR2 as YYNGEE. The CDR3 loop spans 18 amino acids. V lost 4 bases to trimming and J lost 0 bases; unmatched junction nucleotides: 12. CDR3 sequence: CASSPRASGSANTGELFF. CDR3 in DNA: TGTGCCAGCAGCCCCCGGGCTAGCGGAAGCGCGAACACCGGGGAGCTGTTTTTT. Full variable domain (outside the CDR3, taken from reference TRBV9 and TRBJ2-2): DSGVTQTPKHLITATGQRVTLRCSPRSGDLSVYWYQQSLDQGLQFLIQYYNGEERAKGNILERFSAQQFPDLHSELNLSSLELGDSALYFCASSPRASGSANTGELFFGEGSRLTVL.

The V and J genes are TRBV6-6 and TRBJ2-1, with 7 bases matching TRBD2. In germline, CDR1 is MNHNY, CDR2 SVGAGI (reference sequence). This CDR3 is 16 amino acids long. V gave up 2 bases and J gave up 4 bases; unmatched junction bases: 8. CDR3 DNA: TGTGCCAGCAGTTACGCTGAACTAGCGATTTACAATGAGCAGTTCTTC. Translated, it gives CASSYAELAIYNEQFF.

The chain joins TRBV2 to TRBJ2-5; D unclear. Germline V gene data show CDR1 as SNHLY and CDR2 as FYNNEI. CDR3 length equals 12 residues. V lost 0 bases and J lost 5, with 4 bases in between. As DNA, the CDR3 is TGTGCCAGCAGTGAAGCTAGGGAGACCCAGTACTTC. Encoded protein: CASSEARETQYF.

V gene TRBV6-4 combines with J gene TRBJ1-6; D unresolved. The germline gives CDR1 MRHNA, CDR2 SNTAGT. Trimming pared 2 bases from V and 7 bases from J, leaving 12 bases between. This CDR3 spans 15 amino acids. The CDR3 DNA reads as TGTGCCAGCAGTGACGTACCGGGAGGCAATTCACCCCTCCACTTT. Protein sequence: CASSDVPGGNSPLHF.